This T cell receptor (beta chain) emerged from a study of blood T cell repertoires in COVID-19 (dated by TCRdb to 2020 to 2022). Background on the whole study: Collaborator samples came from the United States, Italy and Spain and covered acute and convalescent phases of COVID-19. The repertoires were made available in a free public database intended to serve as a resource for research on the immune response to SARS-CoV-2. Where HLA class I and class II types were available, the types were taken from metadata supplied by the sample provider, not from assay-based typing. The material from the prospective study consisted of cDNA or gDNA derived from T cells, B-cell-depleted T cells, or PBMCs. The sample metadata nearly always contained a de-identified subject ID, COVID-19 status, age in years and sex. Subjects who had been exposed to COVID-19, were actively infected with it, or had recovered from it provided the deeply sampled blood TCRbeta repertoires that made up the dataset. Samples came from the ongoing ImmuneRACE study (first 160 participants) plus 1,254 subjects from 6 global collaborators.

Study-wide findings and limitations: Clinical and demographic metadata were provided uncurated, with the amount varying by source and participant.

With regard to this clone: What this receptor recognizes is not known. One base away there is no much larger clone; base qualities are not given.

Trimming costs V 6 bases and J 2 bases, and their ends lie 8 bases apart. The CDR3 contains 13 residues, cysteine and phenylalanine counted. Of all the DNA, just the CDR3 is kept, 39 bases in frame from base 1. Reading the germline V gene gives CDR1 MNHEY and CDR2 SVGAGI. The immunoSEQ Assay, a bias-controlled multiplex PCR, was used to amplify TCRbeta CDR3 regions from genomic DNA. On the authors' methods: Nucleated cell counts per sample were estimated from amplification of reference gene primers within the assay. To quantify the absolute abundance of each unique TCRbeta CDR3 rearrangement, sequence reads were collapsed and filtered. Productive Simpson clonality was computed per sample as the square root of Simpson's diversity index over productive rearrangements. Sourced from immuneACCESS, this table was stored by TCRdb with only in-frame sequences that have V and J called. A share of the clones is absent; for the studies checked, an unresolved V gene accounts for under half, and the remainder has no known explanation. V, J and clone size are taken as reported in that table, and D and trimming were inferred from the DNA itself. Present in this sample are roughly 500,000 clones, approximately 85% of which were seen just once. 3.2% of the sample rests with the top ten.

Each collaborating institution followed its own protocols to collect whole blood in K2EDTA tubes. For TCRbeta analysis, collaborators shipped samples as frozen whole blood, isolated PBMCs, or DNA extracted from either of those sample types. The sample taken for sequencing was peripheral blood. This clonotype was obtained from a human donor in a cohort sampled during active COVID-19. The V gene is TRBV6-5 and the J gene is TRBJ1-5, with the D segment identity uncertain. In nucleotide form, the sequence is TGTGCCAGCAGGGGCGATGGCAATCAGCCCCAGCATTTT. This yields the protein CASRGDGNQPQHF.